Sequencing of this TCR beta chain was carried out in a study of blood T cell repertoires in COVID-19 (TCRdb year 2020). The study in broad terms: Collaborator samples came from the United States, Italy and Spain and covered acute and convalescent phases of COVID-19. Where available, HLA class I and class II types were taken from metadata supplied by the sample provider and were not determined by assay-based typing. The prospective study material was composed of cDNA or gDNA derived from T cells, B-cell-depleted T cells, or PBMCs. Nearly every sample came with metadata listing a de-identified subject ID, COVID-19 status, age in years and sex. Deeply sampled blood TCRbeta repertoires from subjects exposed to, actively infected with, or recovered from COVID-19 were included in the dataset. The repertoires were released in a freely available public database intended as a resource for research on the immune response to SARS-CoV-2. The samples were drawn from the first 160 participants of the ongoing ImmuneRACE study and from more than 1,000 subjects provided by 6 global collaborators. General findings and caveats noted by the study authors: The quantity of clinical and demographic metadata differed by source and by participant and was supplied without curation.

Worth noting for this clone: It lacks a known antigen. Base-call qualities are not available, and no considerably larger clone is one nucleotide away.

In the germline V gene (reference sequence), CDR1 corresponds to GTSNPN and CDR2 to SVGIG. The CDR3 contains 13 residues, cysteine and phenylalanine counted. CDR3 DNA is the only sequence kept; it has 39 bases, read in frame from the first base. Germline trimming: 3 bases from V, 6 bases from J; junction bases outside gene matches: 7. A second Seattle source provided samples from volunteer blood donors who had recovered from COVID-19. Each collaborating institution followed its own protocols to collect whole blood in K2EDTA tubes. For TCRbeta analysis, collaborators shipped samples as frozen whole blood, isolated PBMCs, or DNA extracted from either of those sample types. TCRbeta CDR3 regions were amplified from genomic DNA using the immunoSEQ Assay, a bias-controlled multiplex PCR. Processing in the source paper ran as follows. The number of nucleated cells in each sample was estimated from the amplification of reference gene primers within the assay. To quantify the absolute abundance of each unique TCRbeta CDR3 rearrangement, sequence reads were collapsed and filtered. For each sample, productive Simpson clonality was calculated as the square root of Simpson's diversity index over productive rearrangements. TCRdb retrieved this table from immuneACCESS and kept in-frame rearrangements only. Not all clones are present; in checked studies, unresolved V genes account for under half, and no reason is known for the remainder. V, J and clone size reflect that table, while D and trimming were determined from the DNA. The sample table holds some 200,000 clones, of which 70% to 90% were seen once. About 12% of the sample belongs to the ten largest clones.

This TCR was sampled from a woman younger than 35 who had recovered from COVID-19. The sample was peripheral blood. This chain joins TRBV30 to TRBJ1-2, and TRBD1 aligns with 7 junction nucleotides. The CDR3 loop reads CAWSGDRVDGYTF. The nucleotide sequence reads TGTGCCTGGAGCGGAGACAGGGTCGATGGCTACACCTTC.